This TCR beta chain was sequenced during a study of T cells after yellow fever vaccination (dated by TCRdb to about 2019). About the full investigation: The SMART-Seq v4 Ultra Low Input RNA kit was used to prepare libraries from fractions with low cell numbers. Bulk TCR alpha and beta repertoires were sequenced longitudinally to track T-cell clones before and after primary and booster YFV17D yellow fever vaccination. Two healthy male donors, one aged 18 to 29 and one aged 30 to 40 years, were included in the cohort. Bulk PBMC replicates and cell subsets were isolated from blood drawn at multiple timepoints before and after both primary and secondary immunization.

In light of the paper, this sample's treatment or condition label describes: live attenuated yellow fever vaccine strain. Two biological replicates of bulk PBMCs were collected at each blood-draw timepoint. PBMCs were isolated from peripheral blood using a standard Ficoll-Paque protocol. TriZol was used to extract RNA from bulk PBMCs, from CD4 and CD8 fractions, and from dextramer-positive and dextramer-negative fractions. Synthesis of TCR cDNA relied on 5'RACE template switching, a step that introduced a universal primer site along with unique molecular identifiers. Priming of cDNA synthesis was performed from both the TCR alpha and TCR beta constant segments. Libraries were amplified in two PCR steps, with sample barcodes and sequencing adapters added in the second step. Sequencing of the libraries was done on either Illumina HiSeq 2500 (2x100 bp) or NovaSeq (2x150 bp). Regarding the original processing steps: MIGEC was used to demultiplex reads and collapse the reads into UMI consensus sequences, and MiXCR was used for V(D)J alignment. Vaccine-responding clonotypes were identified with edgeR using replicate PBMC samples, with FDR below 0.01 and a log2 fold change above 5 up to day 15 being required. CD4 or CD8 identity was assigned to each bulk clonotype according to whether the clonotype was present at higher abundance in the sequenced CD4 repertoire or the sequenced CD8 repertoire. Clones were called with MiXCR by TCRdb after fastp trimmed the public reads at Q25, and only in-frame beta chains were retained. Rows are unified per CDR3 protein, each entry keeping the most common DNA and genes. The V and J calls reflect TCRdb's pipeline rather than the authors' work. Recorded for this sample are 300,000 or so distinct CDR3 sequences; around 8.1% of them occurred a single time. Of the sample, roughly 18% falls within the top ten clones.

The germline V and J ends show losses of 4 bases and 8 bases respectively, and no gene match explains 3 bases of the junction. The CDR3 covers 13 residues, taking in both the cysteine and the phenylalanine. Only CDR3 DNA remains: 39 bases, in frame from the first base. Per the germline V gene, SGHRS is the CDR1 and YFSETQ is the CDR2. The research as a whole found: The study included only a couple of donors, which limits how far the findings can be generalized. After the booster, most of the clones that had expanded following primary vaccination were detected again (approximately 95% of CD4 and around 90% of CD8), which suggests that memory was broadly maintained. A small share of clonotypes was detected in both CD4 and CD8 compartments, with the overlap likely arising from convergent recombination. The secondary T-cell response was weaker than the primary response but faster, peaking on day 5 instead of day 15. FACS-sorted repertoires could contain abundant contaminating clonotypes from the bulk population, so computational filtering was required.

Remarks on this clonotype: Its antigen specificity is not known. No base-level quality is on record; no much larger clone is a single base apart.

The sequence came from a man between 18 and 29 years old who received the YFV17D yellow fever vaccine. This specimen was PBMCs, taken around 45 days after the first yellow fever vaccination. The chain joins TRBV5-1 to TRBJ2-1; 10 bases in between match TRBD1. The CDR3 reads as follows: CASSMGQGYEQFF. The DNA is as follows: TGCGCCAGCAGCATGGGACAGGGGTATGAGCAGTTCTTC.